A single T cell receptor (beta chain) is shown here with its context. Its matching antigen is unknown. The same CDR3 arises from other DNA sequences in this sample as well. The CDR3 extends over 14 amino acids. V lost 5 bases and J 3 bases, leaving 11 bases between the germline ends. Germline V gene lookup returns CDR1 MNHEY and CDR2 SMNVEV (reference sequence). This table comes from immunoSEQ multiplex PCR, and its TCRdb copy is limited to in-frame clones, with some not included. This repertoire shows 1.5 million to 2.5 million clones, roughly 94% found once; its top ten account for 0.95% to 1.5%. Naive CD8 cells comprised CD45RO-negative, CCR7-positively selected cells, excluding terminally differentiated effector memory CD45RA+ cells. The donors were adults (healthy and HIV-negative) with no recent acute infections or vaccinations. This record belongs to a study of shared clonotypes between healthy human individuals. Across the study: Each donor's CD4 naive and CD4 memory cells filled three plates apiece, CD8 naive two, and CD8 memory one. Findings of the study overall: When naive CD4 clonotypes were compared across a few donors, approximately 5% were shared. Among the subsets, naive ones generally showed larger estimated richness than memory ones.

Sequencing was carried out using naive CD8+ T cells sorted from blood. The source is a man younger than 35 in good health. The rearrangement uses TRBV27 and TRBJ1-5; possible D gene TRBD1, 5 bases. CDR3 DNA: TGTGCCAGCAGTCCAGGGCTATCCAATCAGCCCCAGCATTTT. This codes for CASSPGLSNQPQHF.